The 7 T cell receptor beta chains in this list originate from one sample, sequenced in a study of T cell responses to AZD1222 COVID-19 vaccine. Profiled with immunoSEQ multiplex PCR; TCRdb holds only in-frame clones, not every one. Altogether some 120,000 clones are present, under 95% being singletons, with the ten largest covering approximately 5.9%. The sample was peripheral blood, taken on day 0 of AZD1222 vaccination. The receptors here all came from an adult in good health.

The DNA for the CDR3 is TGTGCCTGGAGTGTGGGACAGAATAATGAAAAACTGTTTTTT. Its translation is CAWSVGQNNEKLFF. V gene TRBV30 combines with J gene TRBJ1-4; 7 positions agree with TRBD1. Germline CDR1 and CDR2: GTSNPN and SVGIG (reference sequence). J was trimmed by 4 bases and V by 0 bases; bases with no gene match: 2. The CDR3 spans 14 residues.

The chain carries TRBV6-4 and TRBJ2-2, with no clear D. The CDR3 has 14 amino acids. Trimming shortened V by 8 bases and J by 1 base, and 11 bases separated the two germline ends. CDR1 and CDR2 from the germline V gene are MRHNA and SNTAGT. CDR3 in DNA: TGTGCCAGCTCGGTGTCAGGGAACACCGGGGAGCTGTTTTTT. It codes for CASSVSGNTGELFF.

The chain combines TRBV24-1 with TRBJ1-5; 8 positions match TRBD1. Per the germline V gene, CDR1 is KGHDR and CDR2 is SFDVKD. This CDR3 has 15 residues. The V and J ends lost 5 bases and 6 bases, in that order; junction bases with no gene match: 8. Written as DNA, the CDR3 is TGTGCCACCAGTGCCGGACAGGGCTGGGGTCAGCCCCAGCATTTT. Its translation: CATSAGQGWGQPQHF.

This clone was detected only once. One junction end disagrees with the germline gene, perhaps due to a read error. This rearrangement joins TRBV7-7 to TRBJ2-2; TRBD2 might be the D (5 bases). Per germline, CDR1 SSHAT and CDR2 FNYEAQ (reference sequence). The CDR3 runs 15 residues. The CDR3 here is CASSSSAVNTGELFF. CDR3 in DNA: TGTGCTAGCAGCTCGTCAGCGGTGAACACCGGGGAGCTGTTTTTT.

V usage is TRBV21-1 and J usage is TRBJ2-3; the D call TRBD2 from the table was never checked on the DNA. TRBV21-1 is described as a pseudogene. There are 16 residues in the CDR3. The CDR3 reads CASSVGVRTLTDTQYF. The CDR3 DNA is TGTGCCAGCAGCGTCGGGGTAAGAACCCTCACAGATACGCAGTATTTT.

The gene calls are TRBV7-2 and TRBJ1-2; possible D gene TRBD1, 6 bases. Germline V CDR1 and CDR2: SGHTA, FQGNSA. CDR3 size: 13 residues. V lost 0 bases, J lost 8 bases, and 10 bases lay in between. The CDR3 DNA follows: TGTGCCAGCAGCTTAGCCGGGGGCAGGGGCTACACCTTC. Protein product: CASSLAGGRGYTF.

The chain has TRBV7-8 and TRBJ1-3; perhaps TRBD1 as D (5 bases). Deletions cut 1 base from V and 4 bases from J, with 8 bases between. CDR3 length: 14 amino acids. From germline, CDR1 is SGHVS and CDR2 FQNEAQ. The CDR3 DNA sequence: TGTGCCAGCAGCTTAGATGGGGCGGGAAACACCATATATTTT. This encodes CASSLDGAGNTIYF.